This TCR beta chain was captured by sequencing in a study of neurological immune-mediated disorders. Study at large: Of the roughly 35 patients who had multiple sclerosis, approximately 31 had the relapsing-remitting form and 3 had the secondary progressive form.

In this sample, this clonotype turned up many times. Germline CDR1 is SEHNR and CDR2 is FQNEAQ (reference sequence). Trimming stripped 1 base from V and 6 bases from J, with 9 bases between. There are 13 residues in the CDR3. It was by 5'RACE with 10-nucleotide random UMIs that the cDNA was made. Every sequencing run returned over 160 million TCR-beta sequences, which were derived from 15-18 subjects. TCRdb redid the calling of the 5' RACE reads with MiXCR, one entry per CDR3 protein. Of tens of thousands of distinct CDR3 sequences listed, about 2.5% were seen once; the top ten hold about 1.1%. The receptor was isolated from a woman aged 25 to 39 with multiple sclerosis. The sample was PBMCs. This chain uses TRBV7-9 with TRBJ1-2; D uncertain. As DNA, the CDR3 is TGTGCCAGCAGCTTAGGTGGACTGAATGGCTACACCTTC. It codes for CASSLGGLNGYTF.